This T cell receptor beta chain comes out of a study of blood T cell repertoires in COVID-19. Per the original methods: Reference gene primer amplification yielded estimated nucleated cell counts. Profiling relied on immunoSEQ multiplex PCR, and the TCRdb table lists in-frame clones only, not all of them. That table is the source of V, J and clone size, and D and trimming were worked out from the DNA. In the table there are tens of thousands of clones, roughly 87% of which are singletons. The V gene lost 2 bases and the J gene lost 2 bases, with 9 bases spanning the gap. The CDR3 has 14 amino acids. From germline, CDR1 is SGHNT and CDR2 YYREEE (reference sequence).

The origin of this receptor is a man aged 60 to 69 with acute or convalescent COVID-19. What was sequenced was peripheral blood. The J gene is TRBJ2-3, the V gene TRBV5-4, with a weak D call TRBD2 (6 bases). The chain's CDR3 is CASSFGGLTDTQYF. DNA for the CDR3: TGTGCCAGCAGCTTCGGGGGACTCACAGATACGCAGTATTTT. Based on the CDR3 plus reference TRBV5-4 and TRBJ2-3, the full variable domain is ETGVTQSPTHLIKTRGQQVTLRCSSQSGHNTVSWYQQALGQGPQFIFQYYREEENGRGNFPPRFSGLQFPNYSSELNVNALELDDSALYLCASSFGGLTDTQYFGPGTRLTVL.